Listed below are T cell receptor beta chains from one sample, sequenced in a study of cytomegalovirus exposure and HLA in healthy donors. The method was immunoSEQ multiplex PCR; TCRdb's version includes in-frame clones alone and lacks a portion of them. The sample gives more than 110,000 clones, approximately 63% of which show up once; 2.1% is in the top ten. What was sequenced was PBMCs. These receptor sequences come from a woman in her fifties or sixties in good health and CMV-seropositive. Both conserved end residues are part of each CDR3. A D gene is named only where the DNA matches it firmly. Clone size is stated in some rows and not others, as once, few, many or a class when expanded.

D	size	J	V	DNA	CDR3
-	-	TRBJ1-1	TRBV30	TGTGCCTGGACTTTCAGGGTGGATGGTGAAGCTTTCTTT	CAWTFRVDGEAFF
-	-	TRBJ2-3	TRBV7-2	TGTGCCAGCAGCCGGGTCAGGGTGGCAGATACGCAGTATTTT	CASSRVRVADTQYF
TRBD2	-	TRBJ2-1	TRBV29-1	TGCAGCGTTAAACCTTGGACTAGCGGGAGAGGGAGTGAGCAGTTCTTC	CSVKPWTSGRGSEQFF
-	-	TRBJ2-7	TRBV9	TGTGCCAGCAGCGTAGAGGCGGGGCCGTACGACGAGCAGTACTTC	CASSVEAGPYDEQYF
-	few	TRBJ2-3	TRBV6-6	TGTGCCAGCAGCCGTTTAACAGATACGCAGTATTTT	CASSRLTDTQYF
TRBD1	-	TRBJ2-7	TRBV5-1	TGCGCCAGCAGTCATACCGGGACAGGGGCCTACGAGCAGTACTTC	CASSHTGTGAYEQYF
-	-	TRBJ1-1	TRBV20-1	TGCAGTGGAAGCGAGAACACTGAAGCTTTCTTT	CSGSENTEAFF
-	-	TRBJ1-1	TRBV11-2	TGTGCCAGCAGCTTAGCGGGACAAAAGAACACTGAAGCTTTCTTT	CASSLAGQKNTEAFF
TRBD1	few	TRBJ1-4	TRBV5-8	TGTGCCAGCAACCTAGGATCGACAGGGGGGGAAAAACTGTTTTTT	CASNLGSTGGEKLFF
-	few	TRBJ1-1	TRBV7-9	TGTGCCAGCAGCCAGGCCAGGGATGGGGAAGAAGCTTTCTTT	CASSQARDGEEAFF
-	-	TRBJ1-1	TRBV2	TGTGCCAGCAGTTTACAGGGAATGGACACTGAAGCTTTCTTT	CASSLQGMDTEAFF
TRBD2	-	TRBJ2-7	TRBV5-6	TGTGCCAGCAGCTTTGGCGGGAGTGGGGAATACGAGCAGTACTTC	CASSFGGSGEYEQYF
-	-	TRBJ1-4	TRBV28	TGTGCCAGCAGTCCCCAGGACAGAAATGAAAAACTGTTTTTT	CASSPQDRNEKLFF
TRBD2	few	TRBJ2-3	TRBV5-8	TGTGCCAGCAGCTTGGGGCTAGCGGGAGGCAGGGGCACAGATACGCAGTATTTT	CASSLGLAGGRGTDTQYF